Listed below are T cell receptor beta chains from one sample, sequenced in a study of blood T cells in healthy people across ages. Using its own MiXCR run on the 5' RACE reads, TCRdb lists one record per CDR3 protein. The sample shows around 1.7 million distinct CDR3 sequences, approximately 28% of them seen only once. Sequenced: blood. The receptor set was obtained from a woman in her 30s in good health. The CDR3 runs from the conserved cysteine through the conserved F or W. D genes are given only for firm matches. Some rows mark clone size as missing; the rest say once, few, many or name a class of expanded clone.

D gene: TRBD1
V gene: TRBV29-1
clone size: many
J gene: TRBJ1-4
CDR3 DNA: TGCAGCGTTGTTGACAGGGCGTCTAATGAAAAACTGTTTTTT
CDR3 protein: CSVVDRASNEKLFF

D gene: TRBD2
V gene: TRBV2
clone size: few
J gene: TRBJ2-3
CDR3 DNA: TGTACCAGCAGTGTAAGGGGAGGACTAGCGGCGGCAGATACGCAGTATTTT
CDR3 protein: CTSSVRGGLAAADTQYF

D gene: NA
V gene: TRBV2
clone size: NA
J gene: TRBJ2-3
CDR3 DNA: TGTGCCAGCAAAAGGGGGACCCTGGCAGGAGATACGCAGTATTTT
CDR3 protein: CASKRGTLAGDTQYF

D gene: NA
V gene: TRBV7-7
clone size: NA
J gene: TRBJ2-5
CDR3 DNA: TGTGCCAGCGGCTTAGGGGGACGGAACCAAGAGACCCAGTACTTC
CDR3 protein: CASGLGGRNQETQYF

D gene: TRBD1
V gene: TRBV15
clone size: NA
J gene: TRBJ1-5
CDR3 DNA: TGTGCCACCAGCTCGGCAGGGGGCCGGAGAAGCAACCAGCCCCAGCATTTT
CDR3 protein: CATSSAGGRRSNQPQHF

D gene: NA
V gene: TRBV6-2/TRBV6-3
clone size: NA
J gene: TRBJ2-5
CDR3 DNA: TGTGCCAGCAGTTACCGCGCAGACCAAGAGACCCAGTACTTC
CDR3 protein: CASSYRADQETQYF

D gene: TRBD1
V gene: TRBV5-6
clone size: NA
J gene: TRBJ1-2
CDR3 DNA: TGTGCCGGCAGCTTACTCGGACAGGGGGATGGCTACACCTTC
CDR3 protein: CAGSLLGQGDGYTF

D gene: TRBD1
V gene: TRBV15
clone size: few
J gene: TRBJ2-6
CDR3 DNA: TGTGCCACCAGCATAGGGGGCCCTGGGGCCAACGTCCTGACTTTC
CDR3 protein: CATSIGGPGANVLTF

D gene: TRBD1
V gene: TRBV5-1
clone size: NA
J gene: TRBJ2-1
CDR3 DNA: TGCGCCAGCAGCCAACAGCCAGGGGCAGGGGGCACCAATGAGCAGTTCTTC
CDR3 protein: CASSQQPGAGGTNEQFF

D gene: NA
V gene: TRBV4-1
clone size: NA
J gene: TRBJ2-1
CDR3 DNA: TGCGCCAGCAGCCACAAGCGGCTACGTTCTACGAATGAGCAGTTCTTC
CDR3 protein: CASSHKRLRSTNEQFF

D gene: NA
V gene: TRBV6-5
clone size: many
J gene: TRBJ2-5
CDR3 DNA: TGTGCCAGCACCCCTGGAGGGGGGGCTTCAAAGACCCAGTACTTC
CDR3 protein: CASTPGGGASKTQYF

D gene: NA
V gene: TRBV12-3/TRBV12-4
clone size: many
J gene: TRBJ2-7
CDR3 DNA: TGTGCCAGCAGCCTGACTAGAAACTACGAGCAGTACTTC
CDR3 protein: CASSLTRNYEQYF

D gene: NA
V gene: TRBV12-3/TRBV12-4
clone size: many
J gene: TRBJ2-7
CDR3 DNA: TGTGCCAGCAGCCCTCCGCAGGGCAACCCCTACGAGCAGTACTTC
CDR3 protein: CASSPPQGNPYEQYF

D gene: TRBD1
V gene: TRBV7-2
clone size: NA
J gene: TRBJ1-5
CDR3 DNA: TGTGCCAGCAGCTCAGGGGGGCGGGGCGCGCCCCAGCATTTT
CDR3 protein: CASSSGGRGAPQHF

D gene: NA
V gene: TRBV5-6
clone size: few
J gene: TRBJ1-2
CDR3 DNA: TGTGCCAGCAGCTTGGAGCGGCAGGGGAACGGCTACACCTTC
CDR3 protein: CASSLERQGNGYTF

D gene: NA
V gene: TRBV5-1
clone size: NA
J gene: TRBJ1-3
CDR3 DNA: TGCGCCAGCAGCTTGGCTGAGGTTGGAAACACCATATATTTT
CDR3 protein: CASSLAEVGNTIYF

D gene: NA
V gene: TRBV11-1
clone size: NA
J gene: TRBJ2-4
CDR3 DNA: TGTGCCAGCGGGACCGGGACTGGGGCTGGAGAGCAGTACTTC
CDR3 protein: CASGTGTGAGEQYF

D gene: TRBD1
V gene: TRBV7-2
clone size: once
J gene: TRBJ1-4
CDR3 DNA: TGTGCCAGCAGCTTGGGGACAGGGCTAAGAAAACTGTTTTTT
CDR3 protein: CASSLGTGLRKLFF

D gene: TRBD2
V gene: TRBV27
clone size: NA
J gene: TRBJ2-3
CDR3 DNA: TGTGCCAGCATCCAGCCGGGACTAATCACAGATACGCAGTATTTT
CDR3 protein: CASIQPGLITDTQYF

D gene: NA
V gene: TRBV28
clone size: many
J gene: TRBJ2-4
CDR3 DNA: TGTGCCAGCAGTTTATTGGGGGAGCCCCCCATTCAGTACTTC
CDR3 protein: CASSLLGEPPIQYF

D gene: NA
V gene: TRBV6-6
clone size: NA
J gene: TRBJ1-4
CDR3 DNA: TGTGCCAGTAACCGGCAGGGGAAGGAAAAACTGTTTTTT
CDR3 protein: CASNRQGKEKLFF

D gene: TRBD1
V gene: TRBV6-1
clone size: few
J gene: TRBJ1-2
CDR3 DNA: TGTGCCAGCATGGACAGGAACTATGGCTACACCTTC
CDR3 protein: CASMDRNYGYTF

D gene: TRBD1
V gene: TRBV5-1
clone size: few
J gene: TRBJ1-1
CDR3 DNA: TGCGCCAGCAGCCGGGGACAGGCGAGCCCTGAAGCTTTCTTT
CDR3 protein: CASSRGQASPEAFF

D gene: TRBD2
V gene: TRBV7-2
clone size: NA
J gene: TRBJ2-3
CDR3 DNA: TGTGCCAGCAGCCCGCGAGCGGGAGGGGGAACAGATACGCAGTATTTT
CDR3 protein: CASSPRAGGGTDTQYF

D gene: NA
V gene: TRBV20-1
clone size: many
J gene: TRBJ2-7
CDR3 DNA: TGCAGTGCTAAGGTGTTGGGGGGCGAGCAGTACTTC
CDR3 protein: CSAKVLGGEQYF

D gene: NA
V gene: TRBV10-3
clone size: few
J gene: TRBJ2-1
CDR3 DNA: TGTGCCATCAGTGCTGAGATCATTGAGCAGTTCTTC
CDR3 protein: CAISAEIIEQFF

D gene: NA
V gene: TRBV3-1
clone size: few
J gene: TRBJ2-7
CDR3 DNA: TGTGCCAGCAGGGGGGGCCGGGACTCCCTCTACGAGCAGTACTTC
CDR3 protein: CASRGGRDSLYEQYF

D gene: NA
V gene: TRBV20-1
clone size: NA
J gene: TRBJ2-1
CDR3 DNA: TGCAGTGCTCCTGGGAGCGGACACTACAATGAGCAGTTCTTC
CDR3 protein: CSAPGSGHYNEQFF

D gene: NA
V gene: TRBV5-1
clone size: many
J gene: TRBJ2-7
CDR3 DNA: TGCGCCAGCAGGGCTAGGGGCTCCTACGAGCAGTACTTC
CDR3 protein: CASRARGSYEQYF

D gene: TRBD1
V gene: TRBV20-1
clone size: NA
J gene: TRBJ2-7
CDR3 DNA: TGCAGTGCTAGGGACTCGGGACAGATCTACGAGCAGTACTTC
CDR3 protein: CSARDSGQIYEQYF

D gene: NA
V gene: TRBV12-3/TRBV12-4
clone size: NA
J gene: TRBJ2-4
CDR3 DNA: TGTGCCAGCAGCTTCCGCGGGGTAACCTACGAGCAGCACTTC
CDR3 protein: CASSFRGVTYEQHF

D gene: NA
V gene: TRBV2
clone size: NA
J gene: TRBJ1-2
CDR3 DNA: TGTGCCAGGGACGAGGCAGGGGCGTATGGCTACACCTTC
CDR3 protein: CARDEAGAYGYTF

D gene: TRBD1
V gene: TRBV28
clone size: few
J gene: TRBJ2-6
CDR3 DNA: TGTGCCAGCACCCGGGACAGGGGGACTCTGCGCGGGGCCAACGTCCTGACTTTC
CDR3 protein: CASTRDRGTLRGANVLTF

D gene: NA
V gene: TRBV18
clone size: many
J gene: TRBJ2-7
CDR3 DNA: TGTGCCAGCTCACCCCCGGGATTGAGGAACGAGCAGTACTTC
CDR3 protein: CASSPPGLRNEQYF

D gene: TRBD2
V gene: TRBV29-1
clone size: many
J gene: TRBJ2-5
CDR3 DNA: TGCAGCGTTACGGGGACTAGCGGGAAAGAGACCCAGTACTTC
CDR3 protein: CSVTGTSGKETQYF

D gene: NA
V gene: TRBV6-5
clone size: few
J gene: TRBJ2-6
CDR3 DNA: TGTGCCAGCAGACCCGACAGGTCTGGTGGGGCCAACGTCCTGACTTTC
CDR3 protein: CASRPDRSGGANVLTF

D gene: NA
V gene: TRBV7-2
clone size: many
J gene: TRBJ2-1
CDR3 DNA: TGTGCCAGCAGCTTATTTGCTGCGGACCTATCCAATGAGCAGTTCTTC
CDR3 protein: CASSLFAADLSNEQFF

D gene: TRBD1
V gene: TRBV18
clone size: many
J gene: TRBJ2-7
CDR3 DNA: TGTGCCAGCTCCTCCCACAGGGGGACTTTGAGCTCCTACGAGCAGTACTTC
CDR3 protein: CASSSHRGTLSSYEQYF

D gene: TRBD2
V gene: TRBV10-1
clone size: NA
J gene: TRBJ2-3
CDR3 DNA: TGCGCCAGCAGTGAAAGTAGCGGGAGAGTAGATACGCAGTATTTT
CDR3 protein: CASSESSGRVDTQYF

D gene: NA
V gene: TRBV5-1
clone size: NA
J gene: TRBJ2-1
CDR3 DNA: TGCGCCAGCAGCTTTCGACTATTGTACAATGAGCAGTTCTTC
CDR3 protein: CASSFRLLYNEQFF

D gene: TRBD1
V gene: TRBV6-6
clone size: few
J gene: TRBJ2-5
CDR3 DNA: TGTGCCAGCAGACAGGGGTGGGAGACCCAGTACTTC
CDR3 protein: CASRQGWETQYF